The sequence of this T cell receptor beta chain was determined in a study of shared clonotypes between healthy human individuals. Each sorted subset replicate got 200 ng genomic DNA, 30,000 or so genomes. Here immunoSEQ multiplex PCR was the method, and the copy in TCRdb shows in-frame clones only, minus some. This table has 2 million to 3 million clones, approximately 92% appearing once. Germline assignment: CDR1 SEHNR and CDR2 FQNEAQ (reference sequence). This CDR3 has 13 residues. V lost 8 bases to trimming and J lost 8 bases, with 15 bases between them. Sequencing used naive CD4+ T cells sorted from blood. As to subset: CD45RA+ positively selected. V and J are TRBV7-9 and TRBJ1-4; no reliable D call. The sequence was collected from a young man in good health. CDR3 sequence reads: CASHTAGGEKLFF. The DNA of the CDR3 is TGTGCCAGCCACACGGCGGGAGGGGAAAAACTGTTTTTT.